This T cell receptor beta chain was captured by sequencing in a study of T cell clonotyping in hematopoietic cell transplantation. Study outcomes and limitations: At the given depth, recipient repertoires were over 97% de novo clonotypes. Cells were unsorted, so CD4 and CD8 contributions were not separated. Pathologically expanded recipient clonotypes increased progressively from day 30 to day 180 as diversity fell.

As for this clone: The target antigen is unknown.

Using immunoSEQ multiplex PCR, the repertoire was profiled, and TCRdb retains in-frame clones only, with some absent. The table records more than 10,000 clones, approximately 67% of them present only once. Blood collection times were about day -28 and days 30, 100, 180 posttransplant. The CDR3 is 13 amino acids. Germline assignment: CDR1 MNHEY and CDR2 SVGAGI. Trimming pared 0 bases from V and 6 bases from J, leaving 5 bases between. The sequence was collected from a male patient aged 55 to 69 who had an allogeneic stem cell transplant from an unrelated donor, so the T cells may come from the graft donor. Some clones in this sample may be carry-over from other donors' samples. The source was peripheral blood mononuclear cells, collected 180 days after allogeneic stem cell transplant. This chain uses TRBV6-5 with TRBJ2-2; D uncertain. In DNA form, the CDR3 reads TGTGCCAGCAGTTACTCTTTGGCCGGGGAGCTGTTTTTT. This sequence encodes CASSYSLAGELFF.